The 27 T cell receptor beta chains listed next were all sequenced from one sample in a study of T cell repertoires in cytomegalovirus infection. TCRdb called the reads again in MiXCR, with one record for every CDR3 protein. The table lists a few hundred thousand distinct CDR3 sequences, about a quarter of them singletons. Sequencing was carried out using PBMCs. All receptors come from a human donor in good health (CMV status not recorded). Some clones in this sample may be carry-over from other donors' samples.

The chain carries TRBV7-2 and TRBJ2-7; 7 positions match TRBD2. Germline CDR1 is SGHTA and CDR2 is FQGNSA. The CDR3 runs to 15 residues. V shed 1 base and J 5 bases; nucleotides not matched to a gene: 8. CDR3 coding DNA: TGTGCCAGCAGCTTAGAACCGGCGGGAGTCCACGAGCAGTACTTC. Amino acids: CASSLEPAGVHEQYF.

This clonotype was seen just once. The chain uses TRBV29-1 and TRBJ2-1; possible D gene TRBD1, 6 bases. CDR1 is SQVTM, CDR2 ANQGSEA, per germline. The CDR3 runs 13 residues. The germline V and J ends were trimmed by 4 bases and 3 bases, with 10 bases remaining between them. CDR3 sequence reads: CSVVQGGYNEQFF. DNA of the CDR3: TGCAGCGTTGTACAAGGGGGCTACAATGAGCAGTTCTTC.

This clonotype was found a few times. The V call is TRBV12-3 or TRBV12-4, the J call TRBJ2-1; possibly TRBD2 for D (5 bases). The CDR3 is 14 amino acids. V was shortened by 6 bases and J by 0 bases, with 9 bases between the two germline ends. CDR3 region: CASRDLSSYNEQFF. The CDR3 nucleotides read TGTGCCAGCAGGGACTTGAGCTCCTACAATGAGCAGTTCTTC.

This clonotype was found a few times. The chain couples TRBV12-3 or TRBV12-4 to TRBJ2-7, with 9 bases that match TRBD1. The length of the CDR3 is 14 residues. Trimming cost V 3 bases and J 6 bases; bases outside gene matches: 6. The CDR3 here is CASSLGTGFSEQYV. The CDR3 coding sequence is TGTGCCAGCAGTTTGGGGACAGGGTTTTCCGAGCAGTACGTC.

This clonotype was detected only once. Just one base apart from a much larger clone, this may be a read error. The V gene is TRBV7-3, the J gene TRBJ2-1; D might be TRBD1 (5 bases). CDR1 is SGHTA and CDR2 is FQGTGA in the germline V gene. The CDR3 contains 16 residues. V was clipped by 3 bases and J by 2 bases, with 14 bases between them. DNA of the CDR3: TGTGCCAGCAGCTTCGATGGGGCAGGGACCTACAATGAGCAGTTCTTC. This codes for CASSFDGAGTYNEQFF.

The V and J genes are TRBV25-1 and TRBJ2-1; 8 bases line up with TRBD1. CDR3 length equals 14 residues. The V and J ends lost 6 bases and 6 bases, in that order; junction bases with no gene match: 7. Germline V gives CDR1 MGHDK, CDR2 SYGVNS. The CDR3 loop reads CASRGQGGFNEQFF. The CDR3 DNA follows: TGTGCCAGCAGAGGACAGGGAGGATTCAATGAGCAGTTCTTC.

This clonotype was counted at least ten times. The chain joins TRBV7-8 to TRBJ2-7; D not resolved. V lost 1 base, J lost 6 bases, and 10 bases lay in between. Per the germline V gene, CDR1 is SGHVS and CDR2 is FQNEAQ. The CDR3 contains 13 residues. CDR3 loop: CASSLGPAREQYV. In nucleotides, the CDR3 is TGTGCCAGCAGCTTAGGACCCGCGCGCGAGCAGTACGTC.

The chain is built from TRBV15 and TRBJ2-2; no clear D gene. The CDR3 runs 15 residues. Germline values: CDR1 LNHNV, CDR2 YYDKDF (reference sequence). Between the trimmed V and J ends, which lost 1 base and 4 bases, there was a span of 10 bases. CDR3 sequence: CATSRGFVGTGELFF. The CDR3, as DNA: TGTGCCACCAGCAGAGGATTTGTGGGCACCGGGGAGCTGTTTTTT.

This clonotype was counted many times. The V and J genes are TRBV7-2 and TRBJ2-7; tentatively, D is TRBD1 or TRBD2 (6 bases each). Deletions cut 3 bases from V and 3 bases from J, with 18 bases between. This CDR3 has 16 residues. Germline CDR1 is SGHTA and CDR2 is FQGNSA. CDR3 loop: CASSLNGGGELYEQYF. In DNA form, the CDR3 reads TGTGCCAGCAGCTTGAACGGGGGCGGGGAACTCTACGAGCAGTACTTC.

The CDR3 reads CASSSARTRSTDTQYF. The CDR3 DNA sequence: TGTGCCAGCAGCTCCGCCCGGACTCGAAGCACAGATACGCAGTATTTT. V usage is TRBV14 and J usage is TRBJ2-3; maybe TRBD2 (5 bases). The CDR3 runs 16 residues. The ends were cut back, 5 bases at V and 0 bases at J, with 15 bases in the middle. The germline gives CDR1 SGHDN, CDR2 FVKESK.

The chain carries TRBV4-3 and TRBJ2-2; 9 nucleotides line up with TRBD2. The CDR3 totals 15 residues. Germline V gene data show CDR1 as LGHNA and CDR2 as YSLEER. The V gene end was trimmed by 4 bases and the J gene end by 5 bases; junction bases not matched to a gene: 5. The CDR3 DNA sequence: TGCGCCAGCAGCCCCCGACTAGCGGTTACCGGGGAGCTGTTTTTT. Translating gives CASSPRLAVTGELFF.

This chain connects TRBV7-9 to TRBJ1-1; 12 nucleotides line up with TRBD1. The germline V gene encodes CDR1 SEHNR and CDR2 FQNEAQ (reference sequence). This CDR3 is 17 amino acids long. The V segment lost 2 bases and the J segment 6 bases; nucleotides outside the gene matches: 10. CDR3 loop: CASSLRGGTGGVAEAFF. The CDR3 nucleotides read TGTGCCAGCAGCTTACGAGGAGGGACAGGGGGCGTCGCTGAAGCTTTCTTT.

This clonotype was seen at least ten times. The chain employs TRBV7-8 and TRBJ2-1, with 8 bases that match TRBD2. Germline V gene data show CDR1 as SGHVS and CDR2 as FQNEAQ. The CDR3 spans 15 residues. V trimming: 0 bases; J trimming: 9 bases; junction bases outside the gene matches: 7. CDR3 in DNA: TGTGCCAGCAGCTTAGCGGGGACTAGAGCTGGTGAGCAGTTCTTC. As protein: CASSLAGTRAGEQFF.

This clonotype showed up just a few times. V is TRBV10-3 and J is TRBJ1-2; the D is unclear. Germline V gives CDR1 ENHRY, CDR2 SYGVKD. The CDR3 is made up of 15 amino acids. Trimming pared 3 bases from V and 7 bases from J, leaving 18 bases between. CDR3 coding DNA: TGTGCCATCAGTGAAGCGAGGTCGGGGATCCGTGGCTACACCTTC. The encoded protein is CAISEARSGIRGYTF.

This clonotype was seen only a few times. The chain carries TRBV11-2 and TRBJ2-2, with a possible D match to TRBD2 (6 bases). Germline V lookup: CDR1 SGHAT, CDR2 FQNNGV. Trimming took 5 bases from V and 6 from J, leaving 22 bases between them. This CDR3 comprises 17 residues. The CDR3 loop is CASSIAAAPGGAGELFF. The CDR3 nucleotides are TGTGCCAGCAGCATCGCAGCGGCCCCCGGGGGAGCCGGGGAGCTGTTTTTT.

This clonotype was observed many times. The chain uses TRBV7-9 and TRBJ1-1, with D perhaps TRBD1 (5 bases). The germline V gene encodes CDR1 SEHNR and CDR2 FQNEAQ (reference sequence). V was clipped by 1 base and J by 4 bases, with 10 bases between them. The CDR3 runs to 14 residues. The CDR3 region is CASSLEGRGTEAFF. In DNA form, the CDR3 reads TGTGCCAGCAGCTTAGAGGGGAGAGGCACTGAAGCTTTCTTT.

This clonotype was counted ten times or more. The J gene is TRBJ2-1, the V gene TRBV4-1; TRBD2 agrees at 9 bases. The trim removed 0 bases at V and 4 bases at J, leaving 4 bases unmatched. The CDR3 runs 16 residues. CDR1 and CDR2 from the germline V gene are MGHRA and YSYEKL. CDR3 sequence (DNA): TGCGCCAGCAGCCAAGAAAAACTAGCGGGTTACAATGAGCAGTTCTTC. This codes for CASSQEKLAGYNEQFF.

V is TRBV30 and J is TRBJ2-5, with 7 nucleotides matching TRBD1. The CDR3 runs 15 residues. CDR1 and CDR2 from the germline V gene are GTSNPN and SVGIG (reference sequence). Germline trimming cut 2 bases from V and 3 bases from J; bases unmatched to any gene: 9. Here the CDR3 DNA reads TGTGCCTGGAGTACGCAAGGGGGCCCGAAAGAGACCCAGTACTTC. Translated: CAWSTQGGPKETQYF.

The rearrangement uses TRBV6-2 or TRBV6-3 and TRBJ2-1; TRBD2 matches at 15 bases. Germline values: CDR1 MNHEY, CDR2 SVGEGT. V trimming: 5 bases; J trimming: 1 base; junction bases outside the gene matches: 3. CDR3 size: 17 residues. The CDR3 here is CASSNGLAGGSYNEQFF. In DNA, the CDR3 is TGTGCCAGCAGTAACGGACTAGCGGGAGGGTCCTACAATGAGCAGTTCTTC.

This clonotype came up many times. The chain employs TRBV7-2 and TRBJ2-3, with D possibly TRBD2 on 6 matching bases. The V and J ends lost 2 bases and 6 bases respectively, with 18 bases between them. This CDR3 spans 16 amino acids. CDR1 SGHTA and CDR2 FQGNSA come from the germline V gene. Here the CDR3 DNA reads TGTGCCAGCAGCTTATTTCCCAGGGCGGAGGGGGATACGCAGTATTTT. Translation: CASSLFPRAEGDTQYF.

The CDR3: CATSDSPGQGYQETQYF. The CDR3 nucleotides read TGTGCCACCAGTGATTCCCCGGGACAGGGCTACCAAGAGACCCAGTACTTC. The genes are TRBV24-1 and TRBJ2-5; 9 bases map to TRBD1. Germline CDR1 reads KGHDR; CDR2 reads SFDVKD. V trimming: 2 bases; J trimming: 0 bases; junction bases outside the gene matches: 6. The CDR3 is 17 residues long.

In its sample, this clonotype was seen a few times. The chain joins TRBV12-3 or TRBV12-4 to TRBJ1-4, with D possibly TRBD1 on 6 matching bases. V was clipped by 6 bases and J by 6 bases, with 8 bases between them. The length of the CDR3 is 12 residues. CDR3 DNA sequence: TGTGCCAGCAGCCAGGGGTATGAAAAACTGTTTTTT. Protein product: CASSQGYEKLFF.

This clonotype was counted between two and nine times. The chain combines TRBV19 with TRBJ2-1; TRBD2 might be the D (6 bases). The CDR3 spans 15 residues. Germline loops: CDR1 LNHDA, CDR2 SQIVND (reference sequence). V shed 6 bases and J shed 9 bases, with 21 bases lying between them. Here the CDR3 reads CASRTPGLGSGEQFF. Here the CDR3 DNA reads TGTGCCAGTAGAACACCGGGACTGGGGTCGGGTGAGCAGTTCTTC.

V and J are TRBV20-1 and TRBJ1-3, with 9 bases aligning to TRBD1. The CDR3 runs to 14 residues. V was clipped by 4 bases and J by 1 base; unmatched bases: 2. CDR1 and CDR2 from the germline V gene are DFQATT and SNEGSKA (reference sequence). This CDR3 is CSAIDRGSGNTIYF. In nucleotides, the CDR3 is TGCAGTGCTATAGACAGGGGGTCTGGAAACACCATATATTTT.

This clonotype came up a few times. This chain connects TRBV5-1 to TRBJ2-1, with TRBD1 matching over 7 bases. This CDR3 has 15 residues. V was clipped by 1 base and J by 3 bases; unmatched bases: 4. Germline loops: CDR1 SGHRS, CDR2 YFSETQ. CDR3 DNA: TGCGCCAGCAGCTTGATAGGACAGGACTACAATGAGCAGTTCTTC. This gives the protein CASSLIGQDYNEQFF.

This clonotype was picked up one time. The chain recombines TRBV19 with TRBJ2-7; TRBD2 aligns across 7 bases. The germline V gene has CDR1 LNHDA and CDR2 SQIVND (reference sequence). With 5 bases clipped from V and 3 bases from J, the junction kept 4 bases outside the gene matches. CDR3 length equals 13 residues. The CDR3 DNA is TGTGCCAGTAGTCCGGGACTATACTACGAGCAGTACGTC. This sequence encodes CASSPGLYYEQYV.

The rearrangement links TRBV7-2 to TRBJ2-7; D not resolved. The V and J ends lost 5 bases and 7 bases respectively, with 18 bases between them. The CDR3 covers 14 residues. Germline V gene sequence: CDR1 SGHTA, CDR2 FQGNSA. CDR3 residues: CASSRWKGSEEQYF. Here the CDR3 DNA reads TGTGCCAGCAGCCGTTGGAAAGGGTCGGAGGAGCAGTACTTC.